This T cell receptor beta chain was identified in a study of blood T cells in healthy people across ages. About the research overall: About one barcoded beta molecule was captured per two T cells (by template switching).

The second PCR ran about 7 to 12 cycles with a sample-barcoded 5' primer and J-beta primers. Each cDNA molecule, via a template-switch adaptor with 12 random nucleotides, was tagged. MiXCR, run by TCRdb on the 5' RACE reads, gives a single entry per CDR3 protein. The table includes around 1,000,000 distinct CDR3 sequences, around 25% detected once. A few counts support this clonotype. The germline gives CDR1 MNHNS, CDR2 SASEGT. V trimming: 1 base; J trimming: 4 bases; junction bases outside the gene matches: 6. This CDR3 region has 16 residues. Separately, the same data were catalogued under a study of T cells of mothers and their children. As reported in that work: A few healthy Caucasian mothers, along with their six children, served as the donors.

The TCR originated in a girl aged 2-9 years in good health. The V call is TRBV6-1, the J call TRBJ2-1; 8 bases are a match to TRBD2. Specimen: blood. The CDR3 protein is CASSEDSGGGYNEQFF. In DNA, the CDR3 is TGTGCCAGCAGTGAAGACAGCGGGGGAGGTTACAATGAGCAGTTCTTC.